This TCR beta chain emerged from a study of T cells in localized non-small cell lung cancer. Trimming took 3 bases from V and 4 from J, leaving 14 bases between them. This CDR3 has 15 residues. The V gene's germline CDR1 is LNHDA and CDR2 SQIVND (reference sequence). Sequenced by immunoSEQ multiplex PCR; TCRdb stores in-frame clones only, minus some. The data show about 54,000 clones, over 75% seen once. The chain recombines TRBV19 with TRBJ2-3, with D maybe TRBD1 (7 bases). This TCR was recovered from a female donor older than 55 with stage II squamous cell lung carcinoma. This sample comprised peripheral blood, obtained before any cancer treatment. The CDR3 DNA is TGTGCCAGTAGTATCGGAGGGGGCGAGGCAGATACGCAGTATTTT. This translates into CASSIGGGEADTQYF.